Shown below are 3 T cell receptor beta chains from a single sample sequenced in a study of T cell repertoires in cytomegalovirus infection. Using its own MiXCR run on the reads, TCRdb lists one record per CDR3 protein. The profile shows a few hundred thousand distinct CDR3 sequences, over 35% of them singletons. Their antigens are not known. The sample here was cultured PBMCs, taken from culture after CMV antigen stimulation. The receptors come from a human donor in good health (CMV status not recorded). Some clones in this sample may be carry-over from other donors' samples.

This clonotype was detected a few times. The chain combines TRBV5-1 with TRBJ2-1, with 9 nucleotides matching TRBD2. This CDR3 contains 16 residues. Germline V CDR1 and CDR2: SGHRS, YFSETQ. With V trimmed by 0 bases and J by 3 bases, 4 bases remained unmatched. The CDR3 DNA sequence: TGCGCCAGCAGCTTGGCGGTACTAGCGGGCTACAATGAGCAGTTCTTC. Amino acid sequence: CASSLAVLAGYNEQFF.

This rearrangement joins TRBV7-6 to TRBJ1-2; D may be TRBD1 (5 bases). The CDR3 extends over 15 amino acids. Trimming stripped 1 base from V and 8 bases from J, with 17 bases between. Germline V lookup: CDR1 SGHVS, CDR2 FNYEAQ. CDR3 DNA: TGTGCCAGCAGCTTAGATGGAGCAGGGACGCGGGGCTACACCTTC. Its translation: CASSLDGAGTRGYTF.

The rearrangement joins TRBV19 to TRBJ2-1, with D perhaps TRBD1 (6 bases). With 5 bases removed from V and 11 bases from J, the gap between germline ends came to 22 bases. CDR3 length: 15 residues. CDR1 and CDR2 from the germline V gene are LNHDA and SQIVND (reference sequence). Here the CDR3 reads CASSGRGAGVKKQFF. CDR3 coding DNA: TGTGCCAGTAGTGGTCGTGGTGCAGGGGTTAAAAAGCAGTTCTTC. Based on the CDR3 plus reference TRBV19 and TRBJ2-1, the full variable domain is DGGITQSPKYLFRKEGQNVTLSCEQNLNHDAMYWYRQDPGQGLRLIYYSQIVNDFQKGDIAEGYSVSREKKESFPLTVTSAQKNPTAFYLCASSGRGAGVKKQFFGPGTRLTVL.